These 25 T cell receptor beta chains were sequenced from one sample in a study of CD8+ T cells in alopecia areata. cDNA prepared by RNA extraction and subsequent reverse transcription served as the template for sequencing. Assay used: immunoSEQ multiplex PCR; TCRdb lists only in-frame clones, some missing. The profile covers 90,000 to 130,000 clones, none occurring a single time. Sequencing used lesional skin. Receptor source: a C3H/HeJ mouse with alopecia areata. The mouse strain carries the MHC haplotype H2-k.

With regard to this clone: Gene names and germline refer to mouse. The read terminates 4 residues ahead of where the CDR3 ends, so the germline J gene completes it. This chain uses TRBV13-2 with TRBJ2-1; 7 nucleotides align to TRBD2. The CDR3 contains 16 residues. V lost 0 bases, J lost 3 bases, and 6 bases stayed unmatched. CDR1 and CDR2 (germline): NNHNN, SYGAGS (reference sequence). CDR3 sequence: CASGDATGVIYAEQFF. Partial CDR3 DNA: TGTGCCAGCGGTGATGCCACTGGGGTTATCTATGCT.

Turning to this clone: The protein in this entry is translated from the DNA; at residue 13 it differs from the protein listed in TCRdb. Gene names and germline refer to mouse. The CDR3 end is not reached by the read, which stops 3 residues before it; the germline J gene fills it in. The V gene is TRBV13-3, the J gene TRBJ1-6, with D uncertain. TRBJ1-6 counts as an open reading frame of uncertain function. This CDR3 is built from 16 residues. CDR1 is NNHDY and CDR2 is SYVADS in the germline V gene. Trimming removed 2 bases at V and 0 bases at J, with 9 bases between. The CDR3 bases that were read are TGTGCCAGCAGTGAGGTTGACACTTCCTATAATTCGCCC. Its protein is CASSEVDTSYNSP. The whole CDR3 protein reads CASSEVDTSYNSPLYF.

About this clone itself: Germline and genes here are mouse. The missing CDR3 end, 4 residues past where the read stops, is filled in from the germline J gene. The chain is built from TRBV13-1 and TRBJ2-1; 9 bases map to TRBD2. The J segment lost 3 bases and the V segment lost 5 bases, leaving 6 bases of the junction unmatched. The CDR3 has 15 amino acids. Germline lookup yields CDR1 NSHNY and CDR2 SYGAGN. CDR3 bases read: TGTGCCAGCAGAGTACTGGGGGGAAGCTATGCT. Translating it yields CASRVLGGSYA. The entire CDR3 is CASRVLGGSYAEQFF.

Note on this clone: At residue 12, the DNA translation does not agree with TCRdb's protein; the protein displayed here is the one encoded by the DNA. Germline and genes here are mouse. The read terminates 3 residues ahead of where the CDR3 ends, so the germline J gene completes it. V is TRBV19 and J is TRBJ1-6; D may be TRBD1 (5 bases). TRBJ1-6 is designated an ORF whose function remains uncertain. Deletions cut 1 base from V and 3 bases from J, with 8 bases between. The CDR3 is 15 residues long. CDR1 and CDR2 (germline): FNHDT, SITEND (reference sequence). The CDR3 sequence is CASSIRTHYNSPLYF. The DNA read from the CDR3 is TGTGCCAGCAGTATACGGACACACTATAATTCGCCC.

This clone came up a few times. Gene and germline names: mouse. The chain's CDR3 is CASSELGGRIENYAEQFF. The part of the CDR3 DNA that was read is TGTGCCAGCAGTGAGCTGGGGGGGCGGATAGAAAACTATGCT. The chain recombines TRBV13-1 with TRBJ2-1, with 10 bases aligning to TRBD2. Read coverage stops 4 residues before the CDR3 terminus; the germline J gene supplies the remainder. This CDR3 comprises 18 residues. Germline CDR1 and CDR2: NSHNY and SYGAGN. The ends lost 2 bases at V and 1 base at J; junction bases unmatched: 9.

This clone has only a few counts. Gene names refer to mouse genes. The read terminates 4 residues ahead of where the CDR3 ends, so the germline J gene completes it. The chain employs TRBV1 and TRBJ1-1; D may be TRBD1 (6 bases). Per the germline V gene, CDR1 is NSQYPW and CDR2 is LRSPGD (reference sequence). This CDR3 comprises 15 residues. The chain's CDR3 is CTCSAVLGGRGEVFF. CDR3 DNA (partial): TGCACCTGCAGTGCAGTACTGGGGGGGCGAGGA.

This clone was found a few times. The gene names here belong to mouse. The read terminates 4 residues before the CDR3 end, so the remaining end is supplied by the germline J gene. The V call is TRBV19, the J call TRBJ2-7, with D possibly matching TRBD1 (5 bases). The V gene's germline CDR1 is FNHDT and CDR2 SITEND (reference sequence). The germline V and J ends were trimmed by 4 bases and 0 bases, with 11 bases remaining between them. This CDR3 has 14 residues. CDR3 residues: CASSPDTDSYEQYF. CDR3 bases read: TGTGCCAGCAGTCCGGACACTGACTCCTAT.

This clone was seen only a few times. The protein TCRdb lists differs from the translation of the DNA at residue 12; the protein given here is translated from the DNA itself. Gene names and germline match the mouse. The CDR3 sequence: CASSRTGLSGNTLYF. Partial CDR3 DNA: TGTGCCAGCAGTCGGACAGGGCTTTCTGGAAATACG. This rearrangement joins TRBV19 to TRBJ1-3; TRBD1 agrees at 8 bases. The CDR3 extends 3 residues past the end of the read, so its final part is completed from the germline J gene. In germline, CDR1 is FNHDT, CDR2 SITEND (reference sequence). The CDR3 is 15 residues long. J was trimmed by 0 bases and V by 4 bases; bases with no gene match: 3.

This clone was found many times. Gene names and germline refer to mouse. The read finishes 4 residues shy of the CDR3 end, and the germline J gene is used to complete it. The genes are TRBV19 and TRBJ1-1; 7 bases agree with TRBD1. Germline loops: CDR1 FNHDT, CDR2 SITEND (reference sequence). The CDR3 is 13 residues long. The part of the CDR3 DNA that was read is TGTGCCAGCAGTACCCCGGGACAGACA. Its translation: CASSTPGQT. The complete CDR3 reads CASSTPGQTEVFF.

This clone has a handful of counts. All gene names here are mouse names. The CDR3 end lies 4 residues beyond the end of the read and is filled in from the germline J gene. The chain joins TRBV19 to TRBJ2-1, with 10 positions matching TRBD2. The germline V gene has CDR1 FNHDT and CDR2 SITEND (reference sequence). The CDR3 spans 15 residues. The CDR3 region is CASSIGTGGKAEQFF. CDR3 DNA, as far as it was read: TGTGCCAGCAGTATAGGGACTGGGGGAAAGGCT.

Ten or more counts support this clone. Gene and germline names: mouse. CDR3: CASSDRPGVYAEQFF. Incomplete CDR3 DNA: TGTGCCAGCAGTGATCGGCCAGGGGTCTATGCT. This chain uses TRBV13-3 with TRBJ2-1, with D perhaps matching TRBD1 (6 bases). The read terminates 4 residues ahead of where the CDR3 ends, so the germline J gene completes it. Germline loops: CDR1 NNHDY, CDR2 SYVADS. Trimming stripped 1 base from V and 3 bases from J, with 11 bases between. CDR3 size: 15 residues.

As for this clone: Each gene name is a mouse one. The read is 4 residues too short to cover the CDR3 end, so that end is filled in from the germline J gene. The V gene is TRBV1, the J gene TRBJ1-4, with a tentative D call TRBD1 (5 bases). Germline V gene sequence: CDR1 NSQYPW, CDR2 LRSPGD (reference sequence). The CDR3 sequence is 13 residues long. V lost 6 bases and J lost 5, with 10 bases in between. The CDR3 bases that were read are TGCACCTGCAGAGGGGAGGGAAACGAA. This gives the protein CTCRGEGNE. The entire CDR3 is CTCRGEGNERLFF.

With regard to this clone: At residue 13, the TCRdb amino acid sequence and the translated nucleotide sequence differ, so the protein here is the DNA translation. The gene symbols are mouse symbols. The sequence runs out 3 residues before the end of the CDR3; the remainder is reconstructed from the germline J gene. J is TRBJ1-3 and V is TRBV1; no reliable D call. Looked up from germline, CDR1 is NSQYPW and CDR2 is LRSPGD (reference sequence). This CDR3 region has 16 residues. The ends were cut back, 0 bases at V and 0 bases at J, with 9 bases in the middle. CDR3: CTCSADLSSSGNTLYF. The DNA read from the CDR3 is TGCACCTGCAGTGCAGATCTATCCAGTTCTGGAAATACG.

This clone was seen only a few times. The genes and germline here are from mouse. The missing CDR3 end, 4 residues past where the read stops, is filled in from the germline J gene. V and J are TRBV17 and TRBJ2-7, with 10 nucleotides matching TRBD2. The CDR3 is 15 residues long. Germline assignment: CDR1 MNHDT and CDR2 YYDKIL. The CDR3 DNA, read in part, is TGTGCTAGCAGTAGAGATCTGGGGGGGCGTTAT. As protein: CASSRDLGGRY. In full, the CDR3 is CASSRDLGGRYEQYF.

In regard to this clone: The gene names given are mouse names. Read coverage stops 4 residues before the CDR3 terminus; the germline J gene supplies the remainder. The chain couples TRBV13-2 to TRBJ2-7, with 11 bases aligning to TRBD2. The CDR3 sequence is 17 residues long. V shed 4 bases and J 3 bases; nucleotides not matched to a gene: 12. Germline lookup yields CDR1 NNHNN and CDR2 SYGAGS (reference sequence). Here the CDR3 reads CASGRDWGNGKSYEQYF. Incomplete CDR3 DNA: TGTGCCAGCGGTCGGGACTGGGGGAACGGGAAGAGCTAT.

Remarks on this clone: Genes here carry mouse names. The read comes to an end 4 residues before the CDR3 does, leaving the germline J gene to fill in the end. The gene calls are TRBV1 and TRBJ2-3; maybe TRBD1 (5 bases). CDR3 length equals 14 residues. Germline V gives CDR1 NSQYPW, CDR2 LRSPGD (reference sequence). V was cut by 7 bases and J by 0 bases, with 11 bases left in between. This CDR3 reads CTCTRTTSAETLYF. The sequenced CDR3 bases are TGCACCTGCACAAGGACAACTAGTGCAGAA.

With regard to this clone: Gene names follow the mouse nomenclature. The CDR3 extends 4 residues past the end of the read, so its final part is completed from the germline J gene. The chain combines TRBV1 with TRBJ2-5; the match to TRBD2 covers 10 bases. Losses at the gene ends were 3 bases for V and 2 bases for J; bases not matched to a gene: 5. This CDR3 comprises 16 residues. The V gene's germline CDR1 is NSQYPW and CDR2 LRSPGD (reference sequence). Here the CDR3 reads CTCSAGLGEAQDTQYF. CDR3 DNA, as far as it was read: TGCACCTGCAGTGCTGGACTGGGGGAGGCCCAAGAC.

As for this clone: Any gene name here is a mouse gene name. With the read ending 4 residues before the CDR3 end, the germline J gene is used to fill in that end. The J gene is TRBJ1-2, the V gene TRBV13-3; TRBD1 matches at 7 bases. The CDR3 contains 13 residues. Trimming removed 10 bases from V and 3 bases from J; junction bases left unmatched: 9. Germline CDR1 and CDR2: NNHDY and SYVADS. CDR3 DNA, as far as it was read: TGTGCCGACTACAGGGGAGGAGACTCC. Protein product: CADYRGGDS. The entire CDR3 sequence reads CADYRGGDSDYTF.

About this clone itself: The genes and germline here are from mouse. Read data end 4 residues before the CDR3 end; the end is taken from the germline J gene. The chain carries TRBV1 and TRBJ2-1; D might be TRBD2 (6 bases). CDR1 is NSQYPW, CDR2 LRSPGD, per germline (reference sequence). Trimming cost V 1 base and J 1 base, with 11 bases left between them. The CDR3 consists of 16 residues. The part of the CDR3 DNA that was read is TGCACCTGCAGTGCAGTAACTGGGAAGAACTATGCT. It specifies CTCSAVTGKNYA. The CDR3 in full is CTCSAVTGKNYAEQFF.

To note about this clone: Gene names denote mouse genes. The CDR3 goes on 4 residues after the read ends, and that part is filled in from the germline J gene. V usage is TRBV17 and J usage is TRBJ2-1, with 8 nucleotides matching TRBD2. Germline V CDR1 and CDR2: MNHDT, YYDKIL. The CDR3 contains 15 residues. CDR3 DNA (partial): TGTGCTAGCAGTAGTGAGGGGGGGGCGGGGGCT. It codes for CASSSEGGAGA. The full CDR3 sequence reads CASSSEGGAGAEQFF.

To note about this clone: One junction end disagrees with the germline gene, perhaps due to a read error. Gene names are mouse gene names. The read ends 4 residues before the CDR3 terminus; that terminus is restored from the germline J gene. The chain recombines TRBV19 with TRBJ2-5, with TRBD1 identical over 8 bases. The CDR3 runs 17 residues. CDR1 and CDR2 (germline): FNHDT, SITEND (reference sequence). CDR3 amino acids: CASSIREGTGNQDTQYF. CDR3 bases read: TGTGCCAGCAGTATAAGAGAGGGGACAGGAAACCAGGAC. Filled out from reference TRBV19 and TRBJ2-5, the complete variable domain reads GGIITQTPKFLIGQEGQKLTLKCQQNFNHDTMYWYRQDSGKGLRLIYYSITENDLQKGDLSEGYDASREKKSSFSLTVTSAQKNEMAVFLCASSIREGTGNQDTQYFGPGTRLLVL.

This clone appeared a few times. The listed TCRdb protein conflicts with the DNA translation at residue 11, and the protein shown is translated directly from the DNA. The gene names here belong to mouse. The read ends 3 residues shy of where the CDR3 ends; the end is completed using the germline J gene. V is TRBV13-2 and J is TRBJ1-6; tentatively, D is TRBD1 (5 bases). TRBJ1-6 counts as an open reading frame of uncertain function. CDR3 size: 14 residues. Trimming took off 2 bases at V and 5 bases at J, with 8 bases between the two ends. Germline CDR1 reads NNHNN; CDR2 reads SYGAGS (reference sequence). The sequenced CDR3 bases are TGTGCCAGCGGTGACGGACAAGATAATTCGCCC. Its protein product is CASGDGQDNSP. In full, the CDR3 reads CASGDGQDNSPLYF.

On this clone: Gene names refer to mouse genes. Read coverage stops 4 residues before the CDR3 terminus; the germline J gene supplies the remainder. The V and J genes are TRBV1 and TRBJ1-1; D possibly corresponds to TRBD1 (5 bases). The ends were cut back, 1 base at V and 1 base at J, with 7 bases in the middle. CDR1 and CDR2 (germline): NSQYPW, LRSPGD (reference sequence). The CDR3 has 14 amino acids. CDR3 DNA, as far as it was read: TGCACCTGCAGTGCAGGGGGCTGGAACACA. Protein: CTCSAGGWNT. The full CDR3 reads CTCSAGGWNTEVFF.

There are a few counts of this clone. The gene names given are mouse names. The read ends 4 residues early relative to the CDR3; the germline J gene fills the gap. V is TRBV19 and J is TRBJ1-4; 9 bases are shared with TRBD1. The V gene's germline CDR1 is FNHDT and CDR2 SITEND (reference sequence). Trimming at V came to 6 bases and at J to 3 bases, leaving 3 bases not matched to a gene. There are 14 residues in the CDR3. The part of the CDR3 DNA that was read is TGTGCCAGCACCCGACAGGGGGCCAACGAA. Residues: CASTRQGANE. The full CDR3 is CASTRQGANERLFF.

This clone showed up just a few times. Any gene name here is a mouse gene name. The read ends 4 residues early relative to the CDR3; the germline J gene fills the gap. The V call is TRBV1, the J call TRBJ2-5; the D gene is possibly TRBD1 (6 bases). The germline gives CDR1 NSQYPW, CDR2 LRSPGD (reference sequence). The CDR3 sequence is 13 residues long. CDR3 DNA, as far as it was read: TGCACCTGCAGTGGAGACAGGAAAGAC. Translated, it gives CTCSGDRKD. In full, the CDR3 is CTCSGDRKDTQYF.